The rows below give T cell receptor beta chains drawn from one sample of a study of T-cell reconstitution after alpha-beta-depleted transplantation in children. TCRdb recomputed calls from the PCR reads with MiXCR, one row per CDR3 protein. The table includes approximately 88,000 distinct CDR3 sequences, about 12% detected once. Sequenced here: PBMCs from the stem cell graft donor, sampled from the stem cell graft. These receptors all come from a human donor who donated a stem cell graft to a child with inherited bone marrow failure. CDR3s include the opening cysteine and the closing phenylalanine or tryptophan. The order of the fields is J gene, D gene, clone size, V gene, CDR3 length, CDR3 DNA, CDR3 protein. A D gene is named only where the DNA matches it firmly. Only part of the rows carry a size: once, few, many, or a class if the clone is expanded.

j_gene: TRBJ2-7
d_gene: .
abundance: many
v_gene: TRBV5-1
len: 14
CDR3nt: TGCGCCAGCAGCCCCACAGGTCTGGACTACGAGCAGTACTTC
CDR3aa: CASSPTGLDYEQYF

j_gene: TRBJ2-1
d_gene: TRBD2
abundance: many
v_gene: TRBV7-6
len: 16
CDR3nt: TGTGCCAGCAGCTTGGGACTAGCGGGCTCTTACAATGAGCAGTTCTTC
CDR3aa: CASSLGLAGSYNEQFF

j_gene: TRBJ2-5
d_gene: .
abundance: many
v_gene: TRBV7-2
len: 13
CDR3nt: TGTGCCAGCAGCGTGGGGGCTCAAGAGATCCAGTACTTC
CDR3aa: CASSVGAQEIQYF

j_gene: TRBJ1-2
d_gene: .
abundance: many
v_gene: TRBV28
len: 11
CDR3nt: TGTGCCAGCAGTTTAGGTCGGGGCTACACCTTC
CDR3aa: CASSLGRGYTF

j_gene: TRBJ1-4
d_gene: TRBD1
abundance: many
v_gene: TRBV11-1
len: 16
CDR3nt: TGTGCCAGCAGCCTACTTAGGACAGGGGATAATGAAAAACTGTTTTTT
CDR3aa: CASSLLRTGDNEKLFF

j_gene: TRBJ1-1
d_gene: TRBD1
abundance: many
v_gene: TRBV5-1
len: 15
CDR3nt: TGCGCCAGCTACGTTGGGACAGGGATTAACACTGAAGCTTTCTTT
CDR3aa: CASYVGTGINTEAFF

j_gene: TRBJ2-3
d_gene: .
abundance: many
v_gene: TRBV27
len: 16
CDR3nt: TGTGCCAGCAGTCCTAGACTAGTCACGCTCTCAGATACGCAGTATTTT
CDR3aa: CASSPRLVTLSDTQYF

j_gene: TRBJ2-2
d_gene: .
abundance: many
v_gene: TRBV5-1
len: 15
CDR3nt: TGCGCCAGCACCCGTGGGGGTAAGGAAGGCGGGGAGCTGTTTTTT
CDR3aa: CASTRGGKEGGELFF

j_gene: TRBJ2-5
d_gene: .
abundance: many
v_gene: TRBV7-2
len: 14
CDR3nt: TGTGCCAGCAGCTTAGGGCGGGCCTCCGAGACCCAGTACTTC
CDR3aa: CASSLGRASETQYF

j_gene: TRBJ2-3
d_gene: TRBD2
abundance: many
v_gene: TRBV5-1
len: 15
CDR3nt: TGCGCCAGCAGCTTGGGACTAGCGGGAGGCGATACGCAGTATTTT
CDR3aa: CASSLGLAGGDTQYF

j_gene: TRBJ1-5
d_gene: TRBD1
abundance: .
v_gene: TRBV7-2
len: 17
CDR3nt: TGTGCCAGCAGCTTAGCTACCGGGACAGATAGCAATCAGCCCCAGCATTTT
CDR3aa: CASSLATGTDSNQPQHF

j_gene: TRBJ1-1
d_gene: .
abundance: many
v_gene: TRBV6-1
len: 13
CDR3nt: TGTGCCAGCAGCTCCCCAGGGTACACTGAAGCTTTCTTT
CDR3aa: CASSSPGYTEAFF

j_gene: TRBJ2-7
d_gene: TRBD1
abundance: many
v_gene: TRBV3-1
len: 15
CDR3nt: TGTGCCAGCAGCCAAGTTGGGACAGGGTTCTACGAGCAGTACTTC
CDR3aa: CASSQVGTGFYEQYF

j_gene: TRBJ1-5
d_gene: .
abundance: many
v_gene: TRBV6-6
len: 13
CDR3nt: TGTGCCAGCACCCTCCAGGGGAATCAGCCCCAGCATTTT
CDR3aa: CASTLQGNQPQHF

j_gene: TRBJ2-5
d_gene: TRBD2
abundance: many
v_gene: TRBV7-9
len: 14
CDR3nt: TGTGCCAGCAGGGGTGCCGCGGGGGGAGAGACCCAGTACTTC
CDR3aa: CASRGAAGGETQYF

j_gene: TRBJ1-4
d_gene: .
abundance: many
v_gene: TRBV6-2/TRBV6-3
len: 16
CDR3nt: TGTGCCAGCAGTTACGAGGACGGAAGACTTAATGAAAAACTGTTTTTT
CDR3aa: CASSYEDGRLNEKLFF

j_gene: TRBJ1-5
d_gene: TRBD1
abundance: many
v_gene: TRBV6-2/TRBV6-3
len: 16
CDR3nt: TGTGCCAGCAGTGCCTCCGGGACAGGGGGTAATCAGCCCCAGCATTTT
CDR3aa: CASSASGTGGNQPQHF

j_gene: TRBJ1-4
d_gene: TRBD1
abundance: many
v_gene: TRBV7-8
len: 16
CDR3nt: TGTGCCAGCAGCTCCGGACAGGCAGCAACTAATGAAAAACTGTTTTTT
CDR3aa: CASSSGQAATNEKLFF

j_gene: TRBJ1-4
d_gene: .
abundance: many
v_gene: TRBV20-1
len: 13
CDR3nt: TGCAGTGCCACCGGGGGGATCAATGAAAAACTGTTTTTT
CDR3aa: CSATGGINEKLFF

j_gene: TRBJ2-7
d_gene: TRBD1
abundance: few
v_gene: TRBV3-1
len: 14
CDR3nt: TGTGCCAGCAGCCGGGCAGGGGGCTGGTACGAGCAGTACTTC
CDR3aa: CASSRAGGWYEQYF

j_gene: TRBJ1-5
d_gene: .
abundance: many
v_gene: TRBV19
len: 18
CDR3nt: TGTGCCAGTAGCCCAAGGGGCGGGGAAAGATTGAGCAATCAGCCCCAGCATTTT
CDR3aa: CASSPRGGERLSNQPQHF

j_gene: TRBJ2-7
d_gene: TRBD1
abundance: few
v_gene: TRBV25-1
len: 15
CDR3nt: TGTGCCAGCAGTGACCCGGGACAGGGGGTGTACGAGCAGTACTTC
CDR3aa: CASSDPGQGVYEQYF

j_gene: TRBJ2-1
d_gene: .
abundance: few
v_gene: TRBV18
len: 14
CDR3nt: TGTGCCAGCTCACCCCAGACGGATACTAATGAGCAGTTCTTC
CDR3aa: CASSPQTDTNEQFF

j_gene: TRBJ1-5
d_gene: TRBD1
abundance: many
v_gene: TRBV7-2
len: 15
CDR3nt: TGTGCCAGCAGCTCGGACAGGTTTGGCAATCAGCCCCAGCATTTT
CDR3aa: CASSSDRFGNQPQHF

j_gene: TRBJ2-1
d_gene: .
abundance: few
v_gene: TRBV3-1
len: 15
CDR3nt: TGTGCCAGCAGCCTCACAGGGTTGGACTACAATGAGCAGTTCTTC
CDR3aa: CASSLTGLDYNEQFF

j_gene: TRBJ1-6
d_gene: .
abundance: .
v_gene: TRBV7-2
len: 17
CDR3nt: TGTGCCAGCAGCTTAGGAGGGAGGGGCCTTTTCAATTCACCCCTCCACTTT
CDR3aa: CASSLGGRGLFNSPLHF

j_gene: TRBJ2-7
d_gene: TRBD1
abundance: many
v_gene: TRBV7-2
len: 16
CDR3nt: TGTGCCAGCAGCTTGGGCCGGGACAGACCCTCCTACGAGCAGTACTTC
CDR3aa: CASSLGRDRPSYEQYF

j_gene: TRBJ1-5
d_gene: .
abundance: many
v_gene: TRBV20-1
len: 14
CDR3nt: TGCAGTGCTGTGGGGTCCTATAGCAATCAGCCCCAGCATTTT
CDR3aa: CSAVGSYSNQPQHF

j_gene: TRBJ2-1
d_gene: TRBD2
abundance: .
v_gene: TRBV13
len: 14
CDR3nt: TGTGCCAGCAGCTCCGGAATACCGGGAGGGGAGCAGTTCTTC
CDR3aa: CASSSGIPGGEQFF

j_gene: TRBJ2-3
d_gene: .
abundance: many
v_gene: TRBV12-3/TRBV12-4
len: 16
CDR3nt: TGTGCCAGCAGTTTAGATGGGGGAGAGGGCACAGATACGCAGTATTTT
CDR3aa: CASSLDGGEGTDTQYF

j_gene: TRBJ2-1
d_gene: TRBD1
abundance: .
v_gene: TRBV7-8
len: 17
CDR3nt: TGTGCCAGCAGCTCCCCCACCGGGACAGGAATCCCCAATGAGCAGTTCTTC
CDR3aa: CASSSPTGTGIPNEQFF

j_gene: TRBJ1-3
d_gene: .
abundance: many
v_gene: TRBV12-3/TRBV12-4
len: 14
CDR3nt: TGTGCCAGCAGTCGGGGAGGCTCTGGAAACACCATATATTTT
CDR3aa: CASSRGGSGNTIYF

j_gene: TRBJ1-3
d_gene: TRBD1
abundance: many
v_gene: TRBV5-1
len: 15
CDR3nt: TGCGCCAGCAGCTCGGGACAGCCGAACGGAAACACCATATATTTT
CDR3aa: CASSSGQPNGNTIYF

j_gene: TRBJ2-5
d_gene: .
abundance: many
v_gene: TRBV20-1
len: 11
CDR3nt: TGCAGTGCTAGGCTGGGAGAGACCCAGTACTTC
CDR3aa: CSARLGETQYF

j_gene: TRBJ1-1
d_gene: .
abundance: few
v_gene: TRBV20-1
len: 12
CDR3nt: TGCAGTGCTAGTTGGTCCAACACTGAAGCTTTCTTT
CDR3aa: CSASWSNTEAFF

j_gene: TRBJ1-6
d_gene: TRBD1
abundance: many
v_gene: TRBV12-5
len: 14
CDR3nt: TGTGCTAGTGGTCGGGGACAGGATAATTCACCCCTCCACTTT
CDR3aa: CASGRGQDNSPLHF

j_gene: TRBJ2-2
d_gene: .
abundance: many
v_gene: TRBV9
len: 12
CDR3nt: TGTGCCAGCAACCCAGGGTCCGGGGAGCTGTTTTTT
CDR3aa: CASNPGSGELFF